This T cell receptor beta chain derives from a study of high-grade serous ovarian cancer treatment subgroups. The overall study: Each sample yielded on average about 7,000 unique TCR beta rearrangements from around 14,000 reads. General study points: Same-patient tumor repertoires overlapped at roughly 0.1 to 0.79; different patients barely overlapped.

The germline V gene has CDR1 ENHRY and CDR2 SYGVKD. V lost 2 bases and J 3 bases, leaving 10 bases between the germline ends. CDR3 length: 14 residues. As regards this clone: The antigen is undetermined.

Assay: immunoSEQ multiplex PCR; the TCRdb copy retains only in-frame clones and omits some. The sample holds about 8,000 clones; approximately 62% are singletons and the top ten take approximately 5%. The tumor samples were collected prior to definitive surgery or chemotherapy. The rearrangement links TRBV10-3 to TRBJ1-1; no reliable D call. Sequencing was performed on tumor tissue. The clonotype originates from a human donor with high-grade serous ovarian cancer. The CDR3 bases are TGTGCCATCAGTGAGACTCAAGGGTACACTGAAGCTTTCTTT. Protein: CAISETQGYTEAFF.